The 5 T cell receptor beta chains presented below share a single source sample, sequenced in a study of blood T cell repertoires in COVID-19. Profiled with immunoSEQ multiplex PCR; TCRdb holds only in-frame clones, not every one. The sample lists around 210,000 clones; more than 80% were seen once. Material for sequencing was PBMCs or T cells enriched from blood (not recorded which). These receptors originate from a young woman who had recovered from COVID-19.

J is TRBJ1-2 and V is TRBV5-1; 7 bases fit TRBD1. The CDR3 runs 16 residues. Germline CDR1 is SGHRS and CDR2 is YFSETQ. Unmatched junction bases numbered 22, after V lost 10 bases and J lost 7 bases. Here the CDR3 reads CASHLGDRVLVAGYTF. Written as DNA, the CDR3 is TGCGCCTCCCACTTAGGCGACAGGGTTTTAGTCGCTGGCTACACCTTC.

In this sample, this clone turned up a few times. The chain couples TRBV5-6 to TRBJ1-6; 8 bases line up with TRBD1. The V gene end was trimmed by 4 bases and the J gene end by 5 bases; junction bases not matched to a gene: 8. The CDR3 length is 16 residues. Germline CDR1 reads SGHDT; CDR2 reads YYEEEE. The chain's CDR3 is CASSPRTGTHNSPLHF. DNA of the CDR3: TGTGCCAGCAGCCCACGGACAGGGACTCATAATTCACCCCTCCACTTT.

The chain links TRBV10-3 to TRBJ1-1, with a weak D call TRBD1 (5 bases). The V gene lost 2 bases and the J gene lost 1 base, with 11 bases spanning the gap. Germline values: CDR1 ENHRY, CDR2 SYGVKD. CDR3 length: 15 residues. CDR3 DNA: TGTGCCATCAGTGAGGAAGAAAGGGGGAACACTGAAGCTTTCTTT. It codes for CAISEEERGNTEAFF.

The table lists this clone with a count of one. The chain couples TRBV29-1 to TRBJ2-7; 8 bases match TRBD2. Looked up from germline, CDR1 is SQVTM and CDR2 is ANQGSEA. The CDR3 contains 13 residues. V was clipped by 0 bases and J by 7 bases; unmatched bases: 5. The CDR3 DNA reads TGCAGCGTTGAAGAGTCGGGAGGGGATGAGCAGTACTTC. Its protein is CSVEESGGDEQYF.

The chain has TRBV6-2 or TRBV6-3 and TRBJ2-1; tentative D call: TRBD2 (6 bases). Trimming took 6 bases from V and 5 from J, leaving 20 bases between them. This CDR3 region has 16 residues. Germline V gene lookup returns CDR1 MNHEY and CDR2 SVGEGT. In DNA, the CDR3 is TGTGCCAGCAGCCACTCCCCTCCTGGGGGGAACAATGAGCAGTTCTTC. Encoded protein: CASSHSPPGGNNEQFF.